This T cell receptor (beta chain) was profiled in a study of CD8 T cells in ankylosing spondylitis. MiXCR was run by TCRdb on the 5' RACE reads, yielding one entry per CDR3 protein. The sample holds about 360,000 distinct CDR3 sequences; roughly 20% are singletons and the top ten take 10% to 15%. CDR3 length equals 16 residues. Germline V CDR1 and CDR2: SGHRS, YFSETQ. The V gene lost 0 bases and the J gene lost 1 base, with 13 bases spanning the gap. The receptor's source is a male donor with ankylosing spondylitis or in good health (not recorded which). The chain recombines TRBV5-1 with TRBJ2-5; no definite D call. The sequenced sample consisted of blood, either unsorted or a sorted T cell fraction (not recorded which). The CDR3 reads CASSLEEVSPQETQYF. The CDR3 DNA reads TGCGCCAGCAGCTTGGAAGAGGTCTCCCCCCAAGAGACCCAGTACTTC.